The entry below describes one T cell receptor beta chain. Its antigen is as yet unknown. This sample stems from a study of CD4 T cells in relation to SARS-CoV-2 and coronaviruses. Profiling relied on immunoSEQ multiplex PCR, and the TCRdb table lists in-frame clones only, not all of them. This sample has about 16,000 clones, with roughly 80% found just once. The unexposed donors gave CD4+ T cells in 2011-2018, prior to COVID-19. Isolation of CD4+ T cells took place after 10 days in culture. Cells permitting, SARS-CoV-2 S/N and four cold-coronavirus spikes were tested on unexposed-donor CD4+ T cells. Looked up from germline, CDR1 is MGHRA and CDR2 is YSYEKL. Trimming stripped 0 bases from V and 2 bases from J, with 1 base between. There are 12 residues in the CDR3.

This TCR came from a human donor in good health. Sequencing used CD4+ T cells from PBMCs, cultured in vitro. V and J are TRBV4-1 and TRBJ1-2; D remains ambiguous. CDR3 nucleotide sequence: TGCGCCAGCAGCCAAGACAACTATGGCTACACCTTC. Its protein product is CASSQDNYGYTF.